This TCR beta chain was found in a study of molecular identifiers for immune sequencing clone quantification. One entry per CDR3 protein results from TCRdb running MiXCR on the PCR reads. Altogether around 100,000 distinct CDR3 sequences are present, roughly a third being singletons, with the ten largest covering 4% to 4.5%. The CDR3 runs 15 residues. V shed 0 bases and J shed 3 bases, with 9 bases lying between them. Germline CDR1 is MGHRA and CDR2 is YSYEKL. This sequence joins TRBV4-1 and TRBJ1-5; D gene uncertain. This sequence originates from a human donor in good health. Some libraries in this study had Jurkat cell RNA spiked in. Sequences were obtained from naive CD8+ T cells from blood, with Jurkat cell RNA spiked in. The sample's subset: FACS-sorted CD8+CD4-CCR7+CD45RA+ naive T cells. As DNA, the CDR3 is TGCGCCAGCAGCCAAGATACGGAGACCAATCAGCCCCAGCATTTT. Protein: CASSQDTETNQPQHF.